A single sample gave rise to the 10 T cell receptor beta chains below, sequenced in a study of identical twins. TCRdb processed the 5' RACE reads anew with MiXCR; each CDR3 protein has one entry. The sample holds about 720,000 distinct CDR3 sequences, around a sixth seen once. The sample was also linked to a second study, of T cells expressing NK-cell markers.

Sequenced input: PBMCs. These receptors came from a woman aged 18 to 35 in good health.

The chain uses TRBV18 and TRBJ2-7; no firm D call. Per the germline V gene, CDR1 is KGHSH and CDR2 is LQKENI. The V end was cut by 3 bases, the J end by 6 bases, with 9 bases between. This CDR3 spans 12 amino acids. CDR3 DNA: TGTGCCAGCTCACCGGCTTCCGTCGAGCAGTACTTC. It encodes CASSPASVEQYF.

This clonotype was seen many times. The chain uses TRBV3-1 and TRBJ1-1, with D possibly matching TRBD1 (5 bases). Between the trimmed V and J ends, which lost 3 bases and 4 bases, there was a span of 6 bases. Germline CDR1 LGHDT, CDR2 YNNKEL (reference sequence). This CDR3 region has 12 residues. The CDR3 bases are TGTGCCAGCAGCCATGGGGGCACTGAAGCTTTCTTT. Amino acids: CASSHGGTEAFF.

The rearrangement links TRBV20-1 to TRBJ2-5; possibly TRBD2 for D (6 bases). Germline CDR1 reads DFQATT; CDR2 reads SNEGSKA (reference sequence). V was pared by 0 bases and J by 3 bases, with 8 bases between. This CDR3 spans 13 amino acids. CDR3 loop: CSARDPSEETQYF. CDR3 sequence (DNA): TGCAGTGCTAGAGACCCTAGCGAAGAGACCCAGTACTTC.

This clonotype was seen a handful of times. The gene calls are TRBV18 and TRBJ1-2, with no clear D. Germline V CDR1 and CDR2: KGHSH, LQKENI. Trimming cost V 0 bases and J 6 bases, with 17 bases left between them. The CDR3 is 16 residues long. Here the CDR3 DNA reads TGTGCCAGCTCACCACCCATTGCAGGAAGAACCGATGGCTACACCTTC. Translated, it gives CASSPPIAGRTDGYTF.

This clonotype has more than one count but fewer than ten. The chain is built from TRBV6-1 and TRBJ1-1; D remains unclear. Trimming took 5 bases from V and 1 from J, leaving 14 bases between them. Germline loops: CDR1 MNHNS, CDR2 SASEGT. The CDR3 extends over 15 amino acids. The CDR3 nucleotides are TGTGCCAGCAGTCGGAGGGTCTTGCAGAACACTGAAGCTTTCTTT. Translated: CASSRRVLQNTEAFF.

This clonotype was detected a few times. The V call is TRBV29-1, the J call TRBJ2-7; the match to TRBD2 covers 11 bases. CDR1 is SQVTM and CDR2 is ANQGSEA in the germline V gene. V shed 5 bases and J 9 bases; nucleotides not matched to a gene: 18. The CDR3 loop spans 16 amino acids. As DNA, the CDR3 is TGCAGCGTTATACCGGGACTAGCGGATCCTCGTCAGGGGCAGTACTTC. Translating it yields CSVIPGLADPRQGQYF.

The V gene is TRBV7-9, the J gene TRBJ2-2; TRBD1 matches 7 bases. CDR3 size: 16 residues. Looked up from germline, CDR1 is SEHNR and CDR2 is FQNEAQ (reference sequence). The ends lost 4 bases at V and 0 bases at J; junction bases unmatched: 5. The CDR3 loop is CASSSGTASNTGELFF. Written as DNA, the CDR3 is TGTGCCAGCAGCTCCGGGACAGCGTCGAACACCGGGGAGCTGTTTTTT.

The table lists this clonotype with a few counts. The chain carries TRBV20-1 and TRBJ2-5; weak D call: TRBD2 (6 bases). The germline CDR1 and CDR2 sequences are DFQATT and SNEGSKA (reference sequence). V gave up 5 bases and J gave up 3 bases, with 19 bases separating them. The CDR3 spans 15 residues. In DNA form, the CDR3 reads TGCAGTGCTCCCGGTAGACTAGTTCGAAAAGAGACCCAGTACTTC. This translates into CSAPGRLVRKETQYF.

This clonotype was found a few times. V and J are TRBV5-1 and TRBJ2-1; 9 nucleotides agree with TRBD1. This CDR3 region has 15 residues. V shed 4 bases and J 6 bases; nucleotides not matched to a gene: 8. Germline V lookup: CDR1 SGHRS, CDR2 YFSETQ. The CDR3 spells CASSSLRDRVNEQFF. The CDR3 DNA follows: TGCGCCAGCAGCAGTCTCCGGGACAGGGTCAATGAGCAGTTCTTC.

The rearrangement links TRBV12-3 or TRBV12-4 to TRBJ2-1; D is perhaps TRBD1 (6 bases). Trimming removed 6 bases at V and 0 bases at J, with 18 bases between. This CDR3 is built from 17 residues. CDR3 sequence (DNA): TGTGCCAGCAGACCCCAGACAGGCGGGCCCTCCTACAATGAGCAGTTCTTC. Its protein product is CASRPQTGGPSYNEQFF.